This entry lists 18 T cell receptor beta chains sequenced from one sample in a study of cytomegalovirus exposure and HLA in healthy donors. The PCR made use of 60 Vbeta and 13 Jbeta primers. Measured with immunoSEQ multiplex PCR; TCRdb has only the in-frame clones, and not every one. There are around 200,000 clones in the sample; roughly 80% occur only once, and approximately 3.8% lies in the top ten. Sequenced material: PBMCs. The receptor source for this set is a man aged 45-65 years in good health and CMV-seronegative.

The chain recombines TRBV6-6 with TRBJ2-7; 7 nucleotides agree with TRBD1. The germline V gene encodes CDR1 MNHNY and CDR2 SVGAGI (reference sequence). The CDR3 length is 15 residues. V lost 5 bases, J lost 0 bases, and 7 bases stayed unmatched. This chain's CDR3 is CASSIEGGPSYEQYF. In DNA, the CDR3 is TGTGCCAGCAGTATAGAAGGGGGCCCCTCCTACGAGCAGTACTTC.

The gene calls are TRBV2 and TRBJ1-4; 7 bases are a match to TRBD1. V shed 6 bases and J 1 base; nucleotides not matched to a gene: 5. This CDR3 is 15 amino acids long. The germline CDR1 and CDR2 sequences are SNHLY and FYNNEI. Here the CDR3 DNA reads TGTGCCAGCAGGGCCGACAGGGTAACTAATGAAAAACTGTTTTTT. This encodes CASRADRVTNEKLFF.

The chain is built from TRBV7-9 and TRBJ2-1; perhaps TRBD1 as D (6 bases). V lost 1 base to trimming and J lost 9 bases, with 16 bases between them. The germline V gene has CDR1 SEHNR and CDR2 FQNEAQ (reference sequence). This CDR3 contains 15 residues. The CDR3 bases are TGTGCCAGCAGCTTAGTAGTGGGGGCCGTCGGTGAGCAGTTCTTC. It yields the protein CASSLVVGAVGEQFF.

For the CDR3, the DNA is TGCGCCAGCAGCCACCCCGGGCAGGGGGCAGAACAGCCCCAGCATTTT. Protein sequence: CASSHPGQGAEQPQHF. The chain links TRBV4-1 to TRBJ1-5; 8 bases fit TRBD1. With V trimmed by 3 bases and J by 7 bases, 11 bases remained unmatched. The CDR3 is 16 residues long. CDR1 and CDR2 from the germline V gene are MGHRA and YSYEKL.

CDR3 coding DNA: TGTGCCAGCAGCGAACCGGGGGTTCGCTGGTATACTGAAGCTTTCTTT. Translated: CASSEPGVRWYTEAFF. The chain uses TRBV11-2 and TRBJ1-1, with TRBD1 as a possible D gene (5 bases). The CDR3 extends over 16 amino acids. V lost 5 bases, J lost 5 bases, and 21 bases lay in between. CDR1 is SGHAT, CDR2 FQNNGV, per germline. Full variable domain (outside the CDR3, taken from reference TRBV11-2 and TRBJ1-1): EAGVAQSPRYKIIEKRQSVAFWCNPISGHATLYWYQQILGQGPKLLIQFQNNGVVDDSQLPKDRFSAERLKGVDSTLKIQPAKLEDSAVYLCASSEPGVRWYTEAFFGQGTRLTVV.

The chain employs TRBV6-5 and TRBJ1-4, with D uncertain. CDR1 is MNHEY and CDR2 is SVGAGI in the germline V gene. Trimming pared 0 bases from V and 11 bases from J, leaving 19 bases between. The CDR3 is made up of 16 amino acids. CDR3 residues: CASSYSIDHPRRKLFF. CDR3 DNA: TGTGCCAGCAGTTACTCGATTGATCATCCTCGCCGGAAACTGTTTTTT.

In DNA, the CDR3 is TGTGCCAGCAAACAGCTAAACATTCAGTACTTC. This gives the protein CASKQLNIQYF. V usage is TRBV6-1 and J usage is TRBJ2-4; D is undetermined. Germline V CDR1 and CDR2: MNHNS, SASEGT. This CDR3 spans 11 amino acids. Trimming took 7 bases from V and 6 from J, leaving 7 bases between them.

J is TRBJ2-1 and V is TRBV2; 7 bases map to TRBD2. CDR1 and CDR2 (germline): SNHLY, FYNNEI. CDR3 length: 15 amino acids. J lost 1 base, V lost 3 bases, and 3 bases had no gene match. Here the CDR3 DNA reads TGTGCCAGCAGTGACCAAGCGGGGTCCTACAATGAGCAGTTCTTC. Amino acids: CASSDQAGSYNEQFF. The full variable domain, rest sourced from reference TRBV2 and TRBJ2-1, is EPEVTQTPSHQVTQMGQEVILRCVPISNHLYFYWYRQILGQKVEFLVSFYNNEISEKSEIFDDQFSVERPDGSNFTLKIRSTKLEDSAMYFCASSDQAGSYNEQFFGPGTRLTVL.

The chain carries TRBV10-3 and TRBJ1-1; D possibly corresponds to TRBD1 (5 bases). The germline gives CDR1 ENHRY, CDR2 SYGVKD. The V end lost 5 bases, the J end lost 1 base, and 8 bases lay between the germline ends. The CDR3 contains 13 residues. CDR3 nucleotide sequence: TGTGCCATCAGTCGGGACTGGAACACTGAAGCTTTCTTT. Amino acids: CAISRDWNTEAFF.

The CDR3, as DNA: TGTGCCAGCAGCGTCGCGGAAGGTTTGGCTTTCTTT. Translated, it gives CASSVAEGLAFF. This chain links TRBV11-1 with TRBJ1-1; D not resolved. V was clipped by 5 bases and J by 11 bases, with 15 bases between them. CDR1 and CDR2 (germline): SGHAT, FQDESV (reference sequence). The CDR3 contains 12 residues. The variable domain in full, with the rest retrieved from reference TRBV11-1 and TRBJ1-1, is EAEVAQSPRYKITEKSQAVAFWCDPISGHATLYWYRQILGQGPELLVQFQDESVVDDSQLPKDRFSAERLKGVDSTLKIQPAELGDSAMYLCASSVAEGLAFFGQGTRLTVV.

The chain couples TRBV7-9 to TRBJ1-2; maybe TRBD1 (6 bases). Trimming pared 6 bases from V and 8 bases from J, leaving 16 bases between. The germline V gene encodes CDR1 SEHNR and CDR2 FQNEAQ (reference sequence). CDR3 length: 13 amino acids. The CDR3 loop reads CASSLRGGGGYTF. The CDR3 DNA reads TGTGCCAGCAGTTTAAGGGGGGGCGGCGGCTACACCTTC. The complete variable domain, with remaining parts taken from reference TRBV7-9 and TRBJ1-2, reads DTGVSQNPRHKITKRGQNVTFRCDPISEHNRLYWYRQTLGQGPEFLTYFQNEAQLEKSRLLSDRFSAERPKGSFSTLEIQRTEQGDSAMYLCASSLRGGGGYTFGSGTRLTVV.

This chain uses TRBV6-6 with TRBJ2-3; 12 bases align to TRBD2. Germline loops: CDR1 MNHNY, CDR2 SVGAGI (reference sequence). With 6 bases clipped from V and 4 bases from J, the junction kept 8 bases outside the gene matches. This CDR3 is 16 amino acids long. The CDR3 sequence is CASSRTRLAGADTQYF. Written as DNA, the CDR3 is TGTGCCAGCAGCCGTACCAGACTAGCGGGGGCAGATACGCAGTATTTT.

The chain couples TRBV30 to TRBJ1-3; the D gene is possibly TRBD1 (6 bases). Germline V gives CDR1 GTSNPN, CDR2 SVGIG (reference sequence). The V and J ends lost 3 bases and 3 bases respectively, with 12 bases between them. This CDR3 comprises 14 residues. The CDR3 region is CAWRATGYGNTIYF. The CDR3 DNA is TGTGCCTGGAGAGCCACAGGGTATGGAAACACCATATATTTT. Based on the CDR3 plus reference TRBV30 and TRBJ1-3, the full variable domain is SQTIHQWPATLVQPVGSPLSLECTVEGTSNPNLYWYRQAAGRGLQLLFYSVGIGQISSEVPQNLSASRPQDRQFILSSKKLLLSDSGFYLCAWRATGYGNTIYFGEGSWLTVV.

J is TRBJ1-6 and V is TRBV10-3; maybe TRBD1 (5 bases). Germline loops: CDR1 ENHRY, CDR2 SYGVKD. This CDR3 contains 14 residues. V gave up 6 bases and J gave up 9 bases, with 15 bases separating them. CDR3 region: CAISEGQPVSPLHF. For the CDR3, the DNA is TGTGCCATCAGCGAAGGACAACCGGTTTCACCCCTCCACTTT.

The chain has TRBV19 and TRBJ1-2, with 8 bases fitting TRBD1. The CDR3 spans 12 residues. V dropped 6 bases and J dropped 6; count of bases not matched to a gene: 3. The germline gives CDR1 LNHDA, CDR2 SQIVND (reference sequence). CDR3 amino acids: CASRGTGNGYTF. The CDR3 DNA is TGTGCCAGTAGAGGGACAGGCAATGGCTACACCTTC.

This clone was observed a few times. The chain is built from TRBV2 and TRBJ2-3; D unresolved. The V gene's germline CDR1 is SNHLY and CDR2 FYNNEI. Trimming removed 7 bases from V and 4 bases from J, with 9 bases in between. CDR3 length: 12 amino acids. CDR3 bases: TGTGCCAGCACGACTCGCCCAGATACGCAGTATTTT. Its protein product is CASTTRPDTQYF.

The DNA for the CDR3 is TGTGCCAGCAGCATCAACCGGGACAGGGATTACGAGCAGTACTTC. Protein product: CASSINRDRDYEQYF. This chain uses TRBV5-5 with TRBJ2-7; 9 bases are shared with TRBD1. Germline V gene data show CDR1 as SGHKS and CDR2 as YYEKEE (reference sequence). The CDR3 consists of 15 residues. The V segment lost 4 bases and the J segment 4 bases; nucleotides outside the gene matches: 9.

The chain couples TRBV5-1 to TRBJ1-5; no clear D gene. The CDR3 loop spans 16 amino acids. CDR1 and CDR2 from the germline V gene are SGHRS and YFSETQ. V was shortened by 4 bases and J by 1 base, with 15 bases between the two germline ends. The CDR3 DNA follows: TGCGCCAGCAGCCCACCCGTTTACAAGAGCAATCAGCCCCAGCATTTT. The encoded protein is CASSPPVYKSNQPQHF.